The 16 T cell receptor beta chains below all came from one sample that was sequenced in a study of early T cells in non-severe SARS-CoV-2 infection. TCRdb processed the 5' RACE reads anew with MiXCR; each CDR3 protein has one entry. Of some 71,000 distinct CDR3 sequences listed, around 15% are singletons. The sample consisted of whole blood. These receptors came from an adult who was a healthcare worker with PCR-confirmed SARS-CoV-2 infection or an uninfected control (not recorded which).

Ten or more counts support this clonotype. The CDR3 here is CASSLVGAARETQYF. The CDR3 nucleotides are TGTGCCAGCAGTTTAGTTGGAGCGGCTCGGGAGACCCAGTACTTC. The chain carries TRBV12-3 or TRBV12-4 and TRBJ2-5; possible D gene TRBD2, 5 bases. Trimming shortened V by 1 base and J by 5 bases, and 14 bases separated the two germline ends. This CDR3 has 15 amino acids.

The rearrangement links TRBV29-1 to TRBJ1-1; D is uncertain. The CDR3 has 12 amino acids. Germline loops: CDR1 SQVTM, CDR2 ANQGSEA. V gave up 4 bases and J gave up 1 base, with 7 bases separating them. For the CDR3, the DNA is TGCAGCGTTGGGTCAGCGAACACTGAAGCTTTCTTT. This sequence encodes CSVGSANTEAFF.

The chain is built from TRBV6-5 and TRBJ2-7; TRBD1 might be the D (8 bases). V lost 1 base and J 6 bases, leaving 13 bases between the germline ends. Germline CDR1 reads MNHEY; CDR2 reads SVGAGI. CDR3 length: 14 residues. The DNA for the CDR3 is TGTGCCAGCAGTTACTTTTACAGGGGGGGCGAGCAGTACTTC. Amino acids: CASSYFYRGGEQYF.

There are many counts of this clonotype. The rearrangement joins TRBV20-1 to TRBJ2-1; D is tentatively TRBD1 or TRBD2 (5 bases each). This CDR3 has 13 amino acids. Germline CDR1 DFQATT, CDR2 SNEGSKA (reference sequence). V was shortened by 3 bases and J by 2 bases, with 8 bases between the two germline ends. This CDR3 reads CSASRGPYNEQFF. The CDR3 DNA follows: TGCAGTGCTAGTCGGGGCCCCTACAATGAGCAGTTCTTC.

This clonotype was picked up a small number of times. The V gene is TRBV12-3 or TRBV12-4, the J gene TRBJ2-2; a possible D gene is TRBD1 (5 bases). CDR3 size: 15 residues. V was shortened by 4 bases and J by 8 bases, with 17 bases between the two germline ends. The CDR3 protein is CASSSTERQPGELFF. As DNA, the CDR3 is TGTGCCAGCAGTTCCACCGAACGACAGCCGGGGGAGCTGTTTTTT.

V usage is TRBV12-3 or TRBV12-4 and J usage is TRBJ2-4; D unclear. The CDR3 runs to 12 residues. Trimming left V 6 bases short and J 2 bases short, with 5 bases between. For the CDR3, the DNA is TGTGCCAGCAGCCTTCCCAAAAACATTCAGTACTTC. It codes for CASSLPKNIQYF.

In its sample, this clonotype was seen many times. The rearrangement joins TRBV20-1 to TRBJ2-3, with no clear D. Germline loops: CDR1 DFQATT, CDR2 SNEGSKA (reference sequence). Trimming cost V 0 bases and J 0 bases, with 4 bases left between them. CDR3 size: 13 residues. The CDR3, as DNA: TGCAGTGCTAGAGATGGGAGCACAGATACGCAGTATTTT. The encoded protein is CSARDGSTDTQYF.

This clonotype has at least ten counts. The chain joins TRBV6-5 to TRBJ2-7, with TRBD1 matching over 7 bases. V gave up 6 bases and J gave up 3 bases; unmatched junction bases: 8. The CDR3 has 14 residues. Germline V gene lookup returns CDR1 MNHEY and CDR2 SVGAGI. The CDR3, as DNA: TGTGCCAGCAGACAAGACAGGGAACTCTACGAGCAGTACTTC. It codes for CASRQDRELYEQYF.

This clonotype came up many times. The chain employs TRBV6-5 and TRBJ1-6; D is ambiguous. Trimming shortened V by 5 bases and J by 11 bases, and 19 bases separated the two germline ends. The CDR3 is 15 amino acids. Germline V gene data show CDR1 as MNHEY and CDR2 as SVGAGI. This chain's CDR3 is CASSRGADASTPLHF. Here the CDR3 DNA reads TGTGCCAGCAGTCGTGGCGCGGACGCTTCGACACCCCTCCACTTT.

This clonotype occurred many times. This sequence joins TRBV6-6 and TRBJ2-7; 8 positions agree with TRBD1. The length of the CDR3 is 14 residues. V was pared by 5 bases and J by 4 bases, with 7 bases of the junction left unmatched. CDR1 is MNHNY and CDR2 is SVGAGI in the germline V gene (reference sequence). DNA for the CDR3: TGTGCCAGCAGTGGTAGGACAGGGCAATACGAGCAGTACTTC. This codes for CASSGRTGQYEQYF.

This clonotype was observed at least ten times. The chain couples TRBV7-8 to TRBJ2-6; perhaps TRBD2 as D (7 bases). There are 17 residues in the CDR3. The V and J ends lost 3 bases and 0 bases respectively, with 12 bases between them. Germline lookup yields CDR1 SGHVS and CDR2 FQNEAQ. The CDR3 region is CASSLGGARSGANVLTF. CDR3 in DNA: TGTGCCAGCAGCTTGGGGGGGGCCCGCTCTGGGGCCAACGTCCTGACTTTC.

The chain is built from TRBV11-2 and TRBJ2-2, with D possibly being TRBD1 or TRBD2 (5 bases each). The CDR3 totals 16 residues. V was cut by 5 bases and J by 6 bases, with 19 bases left in between. CDR1 is SGHAT and CDR2 is FQNNGV in the germline V gene. Here the CDR3 DNA reads TGTGCCAGCAGCCATACCGGGGCGGTTATGTCCGGGGAGCTGTTTTTT. Protein: CASSHTGAVMSGELFF.

The V call is TRBV29-1, the J call TRBJ1-2, with D possibly TRBD1 on 5 matching bases. Germline CDR1 reads SQVTM; CDR2 reads ANQGSEA. CDR3 size: 13 residues. Trimming left V 4 bases short and J 3 bases short, with 12 bases between. The CDR3 loop is CSVAPQGHYGYTF. The CDR3 nucleotides are TGCAGCGTTGCTCCGCAGGGACACTATGGCTACACCTTC. Using reference TRBV29-1 and TRBJ1-2 for the parts outside the CDR3, the full variable domain is SAVISQKPSRDICQRGTSLTIQCQVDSQVTMMFWYRQQPGQSLTLIATANQGSEATYESGFVIDKFPISRPNLTFSTLTVSNMSPEDSSIYLCSVAPQGHYGYTFGSGTRLTVV.

About this clonotype itself: Mismatch with germline at one junction end may stem from a read error. V is TRBV4-3 and J is TRBJ1-3; the D gene is possibly TRBD1 (6 bases). Germline assignment: CDR1 LGHNA and CDR2 YSLEER. This CDR3 is 16 amino acids long. The CDR3 region is CASSQIGTLSENTIYF. The DNA of the CDR3 is TGCGCCAGCAGCCAAATCGGGACACTCTCTGAAAACACCATATATTTT.

This sequence joins TRBV5-6 and TRBJ2-1; a weak D match, TRBD2 (6 bases). CDR1 SGHDT and CDR2 YYEEEE come from the germline V gene. CDR3 length: 13 amino acids. V was shortened by 4 bases and J by 6 bases, with 11 bases between the two germline ends. This chain's CDR3 is CASSNVGGNEQFF. The CDR3 bases are TGTGCCAGCAGCAACGTGGGGGGCAATGAGCAGTTCTTC.

The chain carries TRBV19 and TRBJ2-1; 10 bases map to TRBD2. The J segment lost 4 bases and the V segment lost 1 base, leaving 4 bases of the junction unmatched. Germline loops: CDR1 LNHDA, CDR2 SQIVND (reference sequence). The CDR3 sequence is 16 residues long. CDR3 DNA sequence: TGTGCCAGTAGTATAGGGAGTAGCGGGGGGTACAATGAGCAGTTCTTC. It codes for CASSIGSSGGYNEQFF.